This record concerns one TCR beta chain sequence. Its antigen is unidentified. This entry belongs to a study of blood T cell dynamics during melanoma immunotherapy. For the study at large: Patients with metastatic melanoma got pembrolizumab or nivolumab-ipilimumab as first-line care. Study results and caveats: Whether repertoire-driving clones were melanoma-specific could not be determined.

Measured with immunoSEQ multiplex PCR; TCRdb has only the in-frame clones, and not every one. The table has 25,000 to 30,000 clones, approximately 88% seen once. Time point denoted: week 3, after first cycle of checkpoint inhibitor. Blood was drawn before treatment and at week 3 after checkpoint blockade. No patient had earlier systemic cancer treatment, concurrent immunosuppressants, or another active cancer. The TCR was taken from a human donor with melanoma. The sample here was blood, taken from a patient treated with checkpoint blockade.

CDR3 nucleotide sequence: TGCAGCGTTGAGAGTTCAGGGCCGCTCTACGAGCAGTACTTC. Its protein is CSVESSGPLYEQYF. The chain employs TRBV29-1 and TRBJ2-7; weak D call: TRBD1 (5 bases). Trimming removed 3 bases at V and 3 bases at J, with 15 bases between. From germline, CDR1 is SQVTM and CDR2 ANQGSEA. The CDR3 runs 14 residues.